This T cell receptor (beta chain) was documented in a study of shared clonotypes between healthy human individuals. Germline V lookup: CDR1 SEHNR, CDR2 FQNEAQ (reference sequence). CDR3 size: 14 residues. V lost 6 bases to trimming and J lost 4 bases, with 13 bases between them. Sequenced by immunoSEQ multiplex PCR; TCRdb stores in-frame clones only, minus some. The sample lists 1.5 million to 2.5 million clones, around 96% occurring once. The naive CD8 subset, CD45RO-negative cells positively selected for CCR7, excluded terminally differentiated effector memory CD45RA+ cells. The sample was naive CD8+ T cells sorted from blood. The chain employs TRBV7-9 and TRBJ1-3, with TRBD1 as a possible D gene (6 bases). This receptor was taken from a man aged 18 to 29 in good health. In nucleotides, the CDR3 is TGTGCCAGCAGTCCCGGGGGCGCGGGAAACACCATATATTTT. It encodes CASSPGGAGNTIYF.